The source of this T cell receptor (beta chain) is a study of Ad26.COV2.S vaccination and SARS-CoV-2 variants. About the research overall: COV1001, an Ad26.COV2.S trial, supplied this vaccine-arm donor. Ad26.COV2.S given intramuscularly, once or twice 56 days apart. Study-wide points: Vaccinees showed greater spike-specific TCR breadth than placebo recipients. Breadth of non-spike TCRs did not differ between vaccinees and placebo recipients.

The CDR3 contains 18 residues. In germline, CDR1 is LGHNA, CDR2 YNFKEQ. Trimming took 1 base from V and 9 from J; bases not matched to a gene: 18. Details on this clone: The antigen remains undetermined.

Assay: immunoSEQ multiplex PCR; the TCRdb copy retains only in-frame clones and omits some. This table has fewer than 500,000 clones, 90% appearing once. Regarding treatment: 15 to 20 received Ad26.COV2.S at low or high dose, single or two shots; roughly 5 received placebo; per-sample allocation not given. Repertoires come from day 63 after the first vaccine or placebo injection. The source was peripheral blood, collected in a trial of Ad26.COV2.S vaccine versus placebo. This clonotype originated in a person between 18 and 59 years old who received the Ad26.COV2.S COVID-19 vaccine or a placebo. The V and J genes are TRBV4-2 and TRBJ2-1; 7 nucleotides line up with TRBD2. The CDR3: CASSQAPTSGGSWSEQFF. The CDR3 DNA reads TGTGCCAGCAGCCAAGCCCCAACTTCTGGCGGGAGCTGGAGTGAGCAGTTCTTC.